The T cell receptor beta chain under discussion was sequenced for a study of T cells after posttransplantation cyclophosphamide. Study-level points and caveats: Tissue-infiltrating T cells from skin or gut overlapped little with blood T cells.

TCRdb's copy holds only in-frame clones and misses some; the assay was immunoSEQ multiplex PCR. Of several thousand clones detected, 60% to 80% appear once; the ten largest clones hold around 24%. A marrow graft followed busulfan-fludarabine conditioning, with cyclophosphamide on days +3 and +4. On this clone itself: Its antigen is currently unknown.

Trimming cost V 3 bases and J 3 bases; bases outside gene matches: 5. Germline V gene data show CDR1 as SGDLS and CDR2 as YYNGEE. The CDR3 length is 15 residues. The receptor comes from a young adult male patient who received an allogeneic stem cell transplant from a related donor, was CMV-positive, and had acute GVHD only. Some T cells may possibly be graft donor cells. This chain links TRBV9 with TRBJ2-5, with 10 bases that match TRBD1. Sequenced material: PBMCs, taken approximately 1,400 days after allogeneic stem cell transplant with posttransplant cyclophosphamide. Here the CDR3 DNA reads TGTGCCAGCAGCGGGGACAGGGGAGGAGAAGAGACCCAGTACTTC. This sequence encodes CASSGDRGGEETQYF. The variable domain in full, with the rest retrieved from reference TRBV9 and TRBJ2-5, is DSGVTQTPKHLITATGQRVTLRCSPRSGDLSVYWYQQSLDQGLQFLIQYYNGEERAKGNILERFSAQQFPDLHSELNLSSLELGDSALYFCASSGDRGGEETQYFGPGTRLLVL.